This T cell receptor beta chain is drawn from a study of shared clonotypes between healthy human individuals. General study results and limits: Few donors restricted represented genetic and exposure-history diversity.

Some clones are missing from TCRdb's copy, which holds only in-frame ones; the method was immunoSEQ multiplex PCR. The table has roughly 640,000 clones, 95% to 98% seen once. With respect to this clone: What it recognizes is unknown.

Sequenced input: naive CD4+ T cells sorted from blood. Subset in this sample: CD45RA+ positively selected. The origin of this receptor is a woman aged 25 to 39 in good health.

The CDR3 region is CASRNGGEVTQYF. Written as DNA, the CDR3 is TGTGCCAGCAGGAATGGGGGGGAGGTGACCCAGTACTTC. This chain joins TRBV28 and TRBJ2-5; 7 bases align to TRBD2. V lost 6 bases, J lost 7 bases, and 8 bases stayed unmatched. The CDR3 is made up of 13 amino acids. Germline lookup yields CDR1 MDHEN and CDR2 SYDVKM.